A selection of T cell receptor beta chains follows, all from one sample in a study of cytomegalovirus exposure and HLA in healthy donors. TCRdb's copy holds only in-frame clones and misses some; the assay was immunoSEQ multiplex PCR. The profile shows some 130,000 clones, approximately 79% of them singletons. Sequences were obtained from PBMCs. Receptors were obtained from a man between 35 and 55 years old in good health and CMV-seropositive. Each CDR3 is given with its conserved first and last residue. A D gene is named only where the DNA matches it firmly. Not all rows give a size; the values are once, few, many and, for expanded clones, a class.

TRBV11-3	.	18	TRBD1	TRBJ1-5	TGTGCCAGCAGCCCAACCGACAGGGATACTGGATTAGATCAGCCCCGGCATTTT	CASSPTDRDTGLDQPRHF
TRBV4-1	.	14	TRBD2	TRBJ2-1	TGCGCCAGTGGACTAGCCGGAGCAGGCAATGAGCAGTTCTTC	CASGLAGAGNEQFF
TRBV18	.	14	TRBD1	TRBJ2-7	TGTGCCAGCTCACCGGGGACAGTTTACCACGAGCAGTACTTC	CASSPGTVYHEQYF
TRBV29-1	.	16	TRBD2	TRBJ2-2	TGCAGCGCTCAAGGACTAGCGGGAGTCGAAACCGGGGAGCTGTTTTTT	CSAQGLAGVETGELFF
TRBV7-2	.	11	.	TRBJ1-1	TGTGCCAGCAGCCCCTACACTGAAGCTTTCTTT	CASSPYTEAFF
TRBV19	.	14	.	TRBJ1-2	TGTGCCAGTCGGGCGGGACCTTACTTCTATGGCTACACCTTC	CASRAGPYFYGYTF
TRBV4-2	few	16	.	TRBJ2-4	TGTGCCAGCAGCCAAGATATATCCAGGGGCAAAAACATTCAGTACTTC	CASSQDISRGKNIQYF
TRBV4-1	.	14	.	TRBJ2-2	TGCGCCAGCAGCCAAGTGTCTCACACCGGGGAGCTGTTTTTT	CASSQVSHTGELFF
TRBV7-9	.	13	.	TRBJ1-1	TGTGCCAGCAGCGCACAGGGTAACACTGAAGCTTTCTTT	CASSAQGNTEAFF
TRBV30	once	16	.	TRBJ1-5	TGTGCCTGGAGTGTACAGGGCAGATATAGCAATCAGCCCCAGCATTTT	CAWSVQGRYSNQPQHF
TRBV5-4	.	13	.	TRBJ2-7	TGTGCCAGCAGATATGGACAGTCCTACGAGCAGTACTTC	CASRYGQSYEQYF
TRBV28	.	12	.	TRBJ1-1	TGTGCCAGCAGTTTGGTGACAGAAGAAGCTTTCTTT	CASSLVTEEAFF
TRBV14	.	16	.	TRBJ1-5	TGTGCCAGCAGCCAAGATTTGCGGTGGGGCAATCAGCCCCAGCATTTT	CASSQDLRWGNQPQHF
TRBV19	few	13	TRBD1	TRBJ2-7	TGTGCCAGTAGTAGGGACAGGGAGGGCGAGCAGTACTTC	CASSRDREGEQYF
TRBV6-1	.	17	TRBD1	TRBJ1-4	TGTGCCAGCAGTGACCCGGGACAGGCAGGCTCTAATGAAAAACTGTTTTTT	CASSDPGQAGSNEKLFF
TRBV7-9	.	12	.	TRBJ2-5	TGTGCCAGCAGCCCATCCACGGAGGCCCAGTACTTC	CASSPSTEAQYF
TRBV9	.	15	TRBD1	TRBJ2-5	TGTGCCAGCAGCGTTAGGGGACAGGGAGGGGAGACCCAGTACTTC	CASSVRGQGGETQYF
TRBV28	.	14	.	TRBJ1-1	TGTGCCAGCAGTATTAGGGGGTGGGACACTGAAGCTTTCTTT	CASSIRGWDTEAFF
TRBV10-3	once	15	.	TRBJ1-5	TGTGCCATCAGCGAGTCGAAGGTCGGGGATCAGCCCCAGCATTTT	CAISESKVGDQPQHF
TRBV29-1	.	11	TRBD1	TRBJ2-3	TGCAGCGTCGAGACAGGGTGGGCGCAGTATTTT	CSVETGWAQYF
TRBV7-2	once	15	.	TRBJ2-1	TGTGCCAGCGCGACTCCTGGGCTAGCATCCAATGAGCAGTTCTTC	CASATPGLASNEQFF
TRBV15	.	14	TRBD1	TRBJ2-7	TGTGCCACCAGCAAGACAGGGGAATCCTACGAGCAGTACTTC	CATSKTGESYEQYF
TRBV18	.	15	TRBD1	TRBJ1-6	TGTGCCAGCTCATCCGGGACAGGGGATAATTCACCCCTCCACTTT	CASSSGTGDNSPLHF
TRBV4-1	.	15	.	TRBJ2-3	TGCGCCAGCAGCTACCAGCAAGAGGGCACAGATACGCAGTATTTT	CASSYQQEGTDTQYF
TRBV2	.	13	TRBD1	TRBJ2-2	TGTGCCAGCATTTATCAGGGGGCCGGGGAGCTGTTTTTT	CASIYQGAGELFF
TRBV11-3	.	13	.	TRBJ2-1	TGTGCCAGCAGCTCCCCCCAATACAATGAGCAGTTCTTC	CASSSPQYNEQFF
TRBV2	.	14	TRBD1	TRBJ1-5	TGTGCCAGCAGTGGAAACAGGGGGGATCAGCCCCAGCATTTT	CASSGNRGDQPQHF
TRBV5-1	.	16	.	TRBJ2-3	TGCGCCAGCAGCTTCAGAGGAGTGGGGCACACAGATACGCAGTATTTT	CASSFRGVGHTDTQYF
TRBV6-1	.	16	TRBD1	TRBJ1-3	TGTGCCAGCAGTGAAGCCAGGGGGCAGTCAGGAAACACCATATATTTT	CASSEARGQSGNTIYF
TRBV6-4	.	14	.	TRBJ1-5	TGTGCCCGCCCTATGGGGGGAGGCAATCAGCCCCAGCATTTT	CARPMGGGNQPQHF
TRBV19	.	16	.	TRBJ1-5	TGTGCCAGTATTTGGGGTGGGGCAGATAGCAATCAGCCCCAGCATTTT	CASIWGGADSNQPQHF
TRBV27	.	17	TRBD2	TRBJ2-3	TGTGCCAGCAGTTTAGGGCTAGCGGGGGCGGCGGCAGATACGCAGTATTTT	CASSLGLAGAAADTQYF
TRBV7-8	.	14	.	TRBJ1-2	TGTGCCAGCAGCTTAGACAGTCAAAACTATGGCTACACCTTC	CASSLDSQNYGYTF
TRBV19	.	14	.	TRBJ2-7	TGTGCCAGTAGTACAGGGATCTTGGGCTACGAGCAGTACTTC	CASSTGILGYEQYF
TRBV27	.	17	TRBD1	TRBJ2-3	TGTGCCAGCAGTTTAAGGGACAGCCAGTGGGGCACAGATACGCAGTATTTT	CASSLRDSQWGTDTQYF
TRBV18	once	15	TRBD1	TRBJ1-4	TGTGCCAGCTCACCGCTAAGGGGGCGCGATGAAAAACTGTTTTTT	CASSPLRGRDEKLFF
TRBV7-9	.	17	TRBD1	TRBJ2-2	TGTGCCAGCAGCCGACGGGGGACAGGAACGAACACCGGGGAGCTGTTTTTT	CASSRRGTGTNTGELFF
TRBV7-8	.	13	.	TRBJ1-1	TGTGCCAGCAGCTTAGGGAGGAACACTGAAGCTTTCTTT	CASSLGRNTEAFF
TRBV19	.	15	TRBD1	TRBJ2-7	TGTGCCAGTAGTATTCTCCGGGACAGCTCCTACGAGCAGTACTTC	CASSILRDSSYEQYF
TRBV5-1	once	14	.	TRBJ1-1	TGCGCCAGCAGCCTTCGGACAGAGAACACTGAAGCTTTCTTT	CASSLRTENTEAFF
TRBV7-3	.	15	TRBD2	TRBJ2-7	TGTGCCAGCAGCCTGACTAGCGGACAGCCCTACGAGCAGTACTTC	CASSLTSGQPYEQYF
TRBV19	.	18	TRBD1	TRBJ1-1	TGTGCCAGTAGTTACCGTCTGGACAGGGAATTGGTGAACACTGAAGCTTTCTTT	CASSYRLDRELVNTEAFF
TRBV5-1	.	14	.	TRBJ2-7	TGCGCCAGCAGCTTGGTTCGGGAGTCGGGGGAGCAGTACTTC	CASSLVRESGEQYF
TRBV27	.	14	.	TRBJ1-6	TGTGCCAGCAGATCTGGGGGGAATAATTCACCCCTCCACTTT	CASRSGGNNSPLHF
TRBV6-6	.	13	TRBD2	TRBJ2-4	TGTGCCAGCAGTCCCCAAGAGGCGGGAGATCAGTACTTC	CASSPQEAGDQYF
TRBV18	.	13	.	TRBJ1-1	TGTGCCAGCTCCCCCGAGGGGGTCACTGAAGCTTTCTTT	CASSPEGVTEAFF
TRBV4-2	.	14	.	TRBJ2-5	TGTGCCAGCAGCCAGCGGGACTACCAAGAGACCCAGTACTTC	CASSQRDYQETQYF
TRBV6-6	few	16	.	TRBJ1-5	TGTGCCAGCAGTTTGGGGCAGGGTTATAGCAATCAGCCCCAGCATTTT	CASSLGQGYSNQPQHF
TRBV6-5	.	16	.	TRBJ1-4	TGTGCCAGCAGTTCCGTCAACAGAGGGGGGGGAGAAAAACTGTTTTTT	CASSSVNRGGGEKLFF
TRBV5-1	.	14	.	TRBJ2-2	TGCGCCAGCAGCTTGGGGCAGGGTATTGGGGAGCTGTTTTTT	CASSLGQGIGELFF
TRBV6-5	once	12	.	TRBJ2-7	TGTGCCAGCAGCTGGGACACTTACGAGCAGTACTTC	CASSWDTYEQYF
TRBV28	.	17	.	TRBJ1-1	TGTGCCAGCAGTTTATACGCGGGGGGATACGTGAACACTGAAGCTTTCTTT	CASSLYAGGYVNTEAFF